The 16 T cell receptor beta chains below come from one sample, sequenced in a study of blood T cell repertoires in COVID-19. Profiled with immunoSEQ multiplex PCR; TCRdb holds only in-frame clones, not every one. The sample records more than 150,000 clones, about 82% being singletons. Sequencing was performed on peripheral blood. Receptor source: a woman in her 30s with acute or convalescent COVID-19.

This chain joins TRBV7-9 and TRBJ2-3; tentative D call: TRBD2 (6 bases). Germline CDR1 is SEHNR and CDR2 is FQNEAQ (reference sequence). This CDR3 has 15 residues. Between the trimmed V and J ends, which lost 5 bases and 2 bases, there was a span of 14 bases. CDR3 loop: CASSRRGGPTDTQYF. The DNA of the CDR3 is TGTGCCAGCAGCAGGCGGGGCGGGCCCACAGATACGCAGTATTTT.

This clone was seen once. The chain has TRBV12-5 and TRBJ2-1; 9 nucleotides match TRBD1. V dropped 0 bases and J dropped 8; count of bases not matched to a gene: 8. CDR3 size: 16 residues. Germline CDR1 is LGHNT and CDR2 is FRNRAP. CDR3 region: CASGLVLRTGVYEQFF. CDR3 bases: TGTGCTAGTGGTTTGGTCCTCCGGACAGGGGTCTATGAGCAGTTCTTC.

This clone was picked up a small number of times. The chain carries TRBV12-3 or TRBV12-4 and TRBJ1-1; D is perhaps TRBD1 (6 bases). This CDR3 has 13 amino acids. Trimming removed 5 bases at V and 5 bases at J, with 12 bases between. For the CDR3, the DNA is TGTGCCAGCAGTCCAACAGGGAAAACTGAAGCTTTCTTT. This encodes CASSPTGKTEAFF.

The gene calls are TRBV10-3 and TRBJ2-7; no firm D call. Germline V lookup: CDR1 ENHRY, CDR2 SYGVKD. The CDR3 has 11 residues. Trimming left V 4 bases short and J 2 bases short, with 3 bases between. The CDR3 coding sequence is TGTGCCATCAGTGCCGCCTACGAGCAGTACTTC. It encodes CAISAAYEQYF.

The V call is TRBV5-1, the J call TRBJ1-1; tentative D call: TRBD1 (6 bases). Trimming left V 0 bases short and J 1 base short, with 16 bases between. Germline values: CDR1 SGHRS, CDR2 YFSETQ. This CDR3 spans 17 amino acids. CDR3 sequence reads: CASSLGRGSFGNTEAFF. The CDR3, as DNA: TGCGCCAGCAGCTTGGGCAGGGGAAGTTTTGGGAACACTGAAGCTTTCTTT. Complete variable domain (other parts from reference TRBV5-1 and TRBJ1-1): KAGVTQTPRYLIKTRGQQVTLSCSPISGHRSVSWYQQTPGQGLQFLFEYFSETQRNKGNFPGRFSGRQFSNSRSEMNVSTLELGDSALYLCASSLGRGSFGNTEAFFGQGTRLTVV.

The rearrangement links TRBV2 to TRBJ1-6, with 8 bases matching TRBD1. The V gene's germline CDR1 is SNHLY and CDR2 FYNNEI. This CDR3 has 14 amino acids. Trimming took 3 bases from V and 6 from J; bases not matched to a gene: 1. In DNA form, the CDR3 reads TGTGCCAGCAGTGAGACAGGGGTTAATTCACCCCTCCACTTT. It encodes CASSETGVNSPLHF.

The chain employs TRBV6-5 and TRBJ1-2, with D uncertain. The V gene's germline CDR1 is MNHEY and CDR2 SVGAGI. The CDR3 runs 12 residues. V lost 5 bases and J 8 bases, leaving 12 bases between the germline ends. The CDR3 loop reads CASSHDSGGYTF. The CDR3 nucleotides read TGTGCCAGCAGTCATGATAGCGGGGGCTACACCTTC.

This sequence joins TRBV14 and TRBJ1-1; D gene unclear. The germline V gene encodes CDR1 SGHDN and CDR2 FVKESK. V was cut by 5 bases and J by 7 bases, with 14 bases left in between. The CDR3 runs 13 residues. The CDR3 sequence: CASSTRPGIEAFF. CDR3 nucleotide sequence: TGTGCCAGCAGCACGAGGCCGGGAATTGAAGCTTTCTTT.

The chain carries TRBV27 and TRBJ2-6; 8 bases fit TRBD1. Germline assignment: CDR1 MNHEY and CDR2 SMNVEV (reference sequence). This CDR3 is 18 amino acids long. V gave up 5 bases and J gave up 0 bases; unmatched junction bases: 9. CDR3: CASSPGQGRISGANVLTF. As DNA, the CDR3 is TGTGCCAGCAGTCCAGGACAGGGTCGAATCTCTGGGGCCAACGTCCTGACTTTC.

The gene calls are TRBV21-1 and TRBJ2-1; the table's D call of TRBD2 was not tested on the DNA. TRBV21-1 is a known pseudogene. The CDR3 has 16 residues. The CDR3 DNA follows: TGTGCCAGCAGCAAGTGTCTCGGACTAGTGACTTATGAGCAGTTCTTC. Translated: CASSKCLGLVTYEQFF.

The chain is built from TRBV19 and TRBJ1-2, with a possible D match to TRBD1 (5 bases). V was cut by 5 bases and J by 4 bases, with 20 bases left in between. The CDR3 extends over 16 amino acids. The germline CDR1 and CDR2 sequences are LNHDA and SQIVND (reference sequence). The chain's CDR3 is CASSFSSGSGTYGYTF. For the CDR3, the DNA is TGTGCCAGTAGTTTTTCATCGGGGAGCGGGACCTATGGCTACACCTTC.

The rearrangement uses TRBV7-9 and TRBJ2-7, with a weak D call TRBD1 (5 bases). Germline CDR1 reads SEHNR; CDR2 reads FQNEAQ (reference sequence). There are 16 residues in the CDR3. The V gene lost 1 base and the J gene lost 2 bases, with 15 bases spanning the gap. For the CDR3, the DNA is TGTGCCAGCAGCTTAGGTGACAGATACTTCCCCTACGAGCAGTACTTC. It yields the protein CASSLGDRYFPYEQYF.

V usage is TRBV2 and J usage is TRBJ2-5, with 10 bases fitting TRBD2. Germline CDR1 reads SNHLY; CDR2 reads FYNNEI. The CDR3 is made up of 13 amino acids. The V and J ends lost 10 bases and 4 bases, in that order; junction bases with no gene match: 6. DNA for the CDR3: TGTGCCAACGAGCGGGGGGGCGGAGAGACCCAGTACTTC. Amino acid sequence: CANERGGGETQYF.

A single count supports this clone. J is TRBJ2-5 and V is TRBV3-1 (or the pseudogene TRBV3-2); 7 nucleotides match TRBD1. The length of the CDR3 is 15 residues. Germline V gene lookup returns CDR1 LGHDT and CDR2 YNNKEL (reference sequence). V was clipped by 1 base and J by 4 bases; unmatched bases: 6. The CDR3 DNA follows: TGTGCCAGCAGCCAAGGGGGGACAGCCCCAGAGACCCAGTACTTC. Amino acids: CASSQGGTAPETQYF.

This clone showed up just once. The chain employs TRBV7-9 and TRBJ1-1; D is unclear. The ends were cut back, 6 bases at V and 3 bases at J, with 11 bases in the middle. The CDR3 has 13 residues. Germline V gene data show CDR1 as SEHNR and CDR2 as FQNEAQ (reference sequence). The CDR3 sequence is CASRQDLDTEAFF. The CDR3 nucleotides are TGTGCCAGCAGGCAAGACTTGGACACTGAAGCTTTCTTT.

About this clone itself: The identical CDR3 is also encoded by other nucleotide sequences in the sample. V and J are TRBV7-3 and TRBJ2-3; TRBD2 is a possible D gene (5 bases). This CDR3 comprises 13 residues. Germline V CDR1 and CDR2: SGHTA, FQGTGA. Between the trimmed V and J ends, which lost 1 base and 5 bases, there was a span of 7 bases. The CDR3 sequence is CASSLREGDTQYF. In DNA form, the CDR3 reads TGTGCCAGCAGCTTAAGAGAGGGAGATACGCAGTATTTT.